This T cell receptor beta chain came from a study of T cells after posttransplantation cyclophosphamide (dated by TCRdb to the mid-2010s). About the investigation overall: The study tracked T cell repertoire reconstitution by TRB sequencing after myeloablative bone marrow transplantation using posttransplantation cyclophosphamide as GVHD prophylaxis. Samples from approximately 40 PTCy-treated patients and 15 to 20 related bone marrow donors of those patients were subjected to antigen receptor sequencing. Blood from all 30 or so PTCy patients who had 1-year posttransplant specimens underwent TRB sequencing. In 3 patients, up to roughly 3 additional blood samples taken between 2 and 5.2 years after transplant also underwent TRB sequencing, as did pretransplant blood from a handful of patients. TRA and TRB clonality were tightly correlated in eight to ten samples, so subsequent TCR analyses focused on TRB only. Public TRB sequences were checked against a database of over 3,000 sequences associated with responses to pathogens, tumor antigens, self-antigens and alloantigens. Results and caveats for the whole study, not just this receptor: Across fewer than 55 patients, TRB clonality was highly associated with recipient CMV seropositivity and CMV reactivation, and PTCy diversity was similar to diversity in CNI/methotrexate controls. The TRB repertoires of T cells infiltrating skin or GI tract showed only limited overlap with the TRB repertoires of T cells in blood. Donor-recipient similarity was low at 1-2 months but rose over the first year, and later blood repertoires were often dominated by donor CD8+ memory clones.

Related bone marrow donors provided peripheral blood samples on the day of marrow donation. Mononuclear cells from peripheral blood and bone marrow were separated by Ficoll-Hypaque density centrifugation and then cryopreserved. TRB sequencing was run on genomic DNA with either the immunoSEQ assay at survey resolution or the hsTCRB kit. From the authors' description of their analysis: The immunoSEQ software was used for initial read processing, and the LymphoSeq R package was used for repertoire analyses. For each TRB dataset, clonality was calculated as 1 minus normalized Shannon entropy, and the Gini coefficient was computed as well. To infer phenotypes in unsorted samples, TRB sequences from sorted subsets of the recipient or donor were mapped onto the unsorted samples of the same recipient. The source is immuneACCESS, and TCRdb retained only in-frame sequences with V and J called. Part of the clones is not carried over; for the studies checked, unresolved V genes explain less than half of this, and the remainder is unexplained. V and J calls and clone size come straight from that table; D and trimming were deduced from the DNA. The sample has 20,000 to 25,000 clones on record, with no singletons. The top ten constitute roughly 6.6% of the sample.

Measured from the cysteine to the phenylalanine, the CDR3 is 15 residues long. The read is trimmed to its CDR3 DNA, 45 bases read in frame from base 1. V was cut back by 6 bases and J by 0 bases, leaving a gap of 12 bases between them. CDR1 and CDR2 are read off the germline V gene as SNHLY and FYNNEI. Many counts were recorded for this clone. There is no known antigen for this receptor. No clone much larger than this one lies a single base away; base qualities are absent. The TCR originated in a woman aged 55-70 years in good health, CMV-negative, and a related stem cell transplant donor. The sequence joins TRBV2 to TRBJ1-5; a tentative D call is TRBD1 (5 bases match). Sequencing input: PBMCs. The CDR3 protein: CASSGGANSNQPQHF. The DNA sequence is given as TGTGCCAGCAGCGGGGGAGCTAATAGCAATCAGCCCCAGCATTTT.